This T cell receptor beta chain originates from a study of regulatory T cells in long-lasting Graves disease. General study results and limits: Under persistent disease, TRBV28, TRBJ1-2 and TRBJ2-5 were used preferentially.

Time point noted: persistent/refractory GD, antithyroid drugs over 5 years with positive TRAb. PBMC-extracted RNA yielded the TCR library. Diagnoses of Graves' disease were made by American Thyroid Association guidelines. Each of the patients was recruited from an endocrinology department situated in Xi'an, China. The CDR3 consists of 14 residues. Germline CDR1 KGHSH, CDR2 LQKENI. V gave up 3 bases and J gave up 5 bases, with 13 bases separating them. This clonotype was counted between two and nine times. The antigen is undetermined. CDR3 regions were amplified by Arm-PCR using iRepertoire HTBI primers to build TCR beta libraries. Per the study methods: Identification of gene segments yielded more than 60 TRBV and over 12 TRBJ across samples. Using its own MiXCR run on the multiplex PCR reads, TCRdb lists one record per CDR3 protein. What appears here as the V and J calls and clone size reflects TCRdb's work, not the paper's. The sample lists fewer than 450,000 distinct CDR3 sequences, more than 20% occurring once.

The sequence came from a female donor with Graves disease. The specimen was peripheral blood mononuclear cells (PBMCs), collected when the disease was refractory, from a patient treated with antithyroid drugs. This chain joins TRBV18 and TRBJ1-2, with a tentative D call TRBD1 (5 bases). Here the CDR3 DNA reads TGTGCCAGCTCACCTCAGGGTAATGAATATGGCTACACCTTC. Protein product: CASSPQGNEYGYTF.